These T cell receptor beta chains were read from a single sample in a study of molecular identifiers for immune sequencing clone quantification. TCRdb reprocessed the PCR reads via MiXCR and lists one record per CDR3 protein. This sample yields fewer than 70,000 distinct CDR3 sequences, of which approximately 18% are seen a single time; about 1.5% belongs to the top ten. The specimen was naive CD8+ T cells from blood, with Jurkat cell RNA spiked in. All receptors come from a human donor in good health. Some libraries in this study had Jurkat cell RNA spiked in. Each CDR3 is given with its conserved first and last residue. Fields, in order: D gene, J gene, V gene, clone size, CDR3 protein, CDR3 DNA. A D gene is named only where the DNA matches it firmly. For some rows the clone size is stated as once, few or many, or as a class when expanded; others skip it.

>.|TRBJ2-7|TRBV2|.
CASSEYLGSYERYF
TGTGCCAGCAGTGAATATCTAGGGTCCTACGAGCGGTACTTC
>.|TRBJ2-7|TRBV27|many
CASSTGYEQYF
TGTGCCAGCAGTACTGGCTACGAGCAGTACTTC
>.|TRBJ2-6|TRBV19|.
CASWGESGANVLTF
TGTGCCAGTTGGGGGGAATCTGGGGCCAACGTCCTGACTTTC
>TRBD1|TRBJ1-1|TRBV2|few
CASRTGGYLNTEAFF
TGTGCCAGCAGGACAGGGGGCTATCTGAACACTGAAGCTTTCTTT
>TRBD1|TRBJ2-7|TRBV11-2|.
CASSLVAGGTYEQYF
TGTGCCAGCAGCTTAGTTGCAGGGGGCACCTACGAGCAGTACTTC
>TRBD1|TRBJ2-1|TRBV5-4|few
CASSSGTGEYIEQFF
TGTGCCAGCAGCTCCGGGACAGGGGAATACATTGAGCAGTTCTTC
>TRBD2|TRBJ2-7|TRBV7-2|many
CASSFSGSSYEQYF
TGTGCCAGCAGCTTTAGCGGGAGCTCCTACGAGCAGTACTTC
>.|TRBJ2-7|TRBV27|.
CASSPHPSSYEQYF
TGTGCCAGCAGCCCCCACCCTAGCTCCTACGAGCAGTACTTC
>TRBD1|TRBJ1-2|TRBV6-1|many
CASSETGTGGAKNYGYTF
TGTGCCAGCAGTGAAACCGGGACAGGGGGCGCGAAAAACTATGGCTACACCTTC
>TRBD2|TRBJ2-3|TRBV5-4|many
CASSLVPGAGLDPDTQYF
TGTGCCAGCAGCTTGGTACCCGGGGCGGGACTAGATCCAGATACGCAGTATTTT
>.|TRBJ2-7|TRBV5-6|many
CASSLVAGTYEQYF
TGTGCCAGCAGCTTGGTTGCGGGAACCTACGAGCAGTACTTC
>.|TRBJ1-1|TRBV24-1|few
CATSDMDRNTEAFF
TGTGCCACCAGTGACATGGACCGGAACACTGAAGCTTTCTTT
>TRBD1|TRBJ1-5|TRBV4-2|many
CASSQQGASNQPQHF
TGTGCCAGCAGCCAACAGGGGGCTAGCAATCAGCCCCAGCATTTT
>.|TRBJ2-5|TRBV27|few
CASSLGLYPRKETQYF
TGTGCCAGCAGTTTAGGTCTTTATCCCCGTAAAGAGACCCAGTACTTC
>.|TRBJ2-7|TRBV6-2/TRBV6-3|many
CASSHSVGTYEQYF
TGTGCCAGCAGTCATTCAGTTGGAACCTACGAGCAGTACTTC
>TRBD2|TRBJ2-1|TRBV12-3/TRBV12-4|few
CASSHPAGGGYEQFF
TGTGCCAGCAGTCATCCGGCGGGAGGGGGGTATGAGCAGTTCTTC
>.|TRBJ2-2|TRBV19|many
CASSMLDRNTGELFF
TGTGCCAGTAGTATGCTTGACAGAAACACCGGGGAGCTGTTTTTT
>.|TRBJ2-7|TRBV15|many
CATSKAGWTEQYF
TGTGCCACCAGCAAAGCAGGTTGGACGGAGCAGTACTTC
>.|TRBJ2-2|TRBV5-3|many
CASSLLSGELFF
TGTGCCAGCAGCCTACTATCTGGGGAGCTGTTTTTT
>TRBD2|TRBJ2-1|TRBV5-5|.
CASSWFHAGGPNEQFF
TGTGCCAGCAGCTGGTTCCATGCGGGAGGGCCCAATGAGCAGTTCTTC
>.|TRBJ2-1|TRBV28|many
CASSPVYNEQFF
TGTGCCAGCAGTCCCGTTTACAATGAGCAGTTCTTC
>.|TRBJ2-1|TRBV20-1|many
CSASTSYEQFF
TGCAGTGCTAGCACTAGCTATGAGCAGTTCTTC
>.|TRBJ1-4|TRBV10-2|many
CASSARDQASNEKLFF
TGCGCCAGCAGCGCAAGGGACCAAGCCAGTAATGAAAAACTGTTTTTT
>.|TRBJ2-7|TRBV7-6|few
CASSLVGERSSYEQYF
TGTGCCAGCAGCTTAGTAGGGGAGCGGAGCTCCTACGAGCAGTACTTC
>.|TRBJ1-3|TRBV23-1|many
CASLPKDSGNTIYF
TGCGCCAGCCTCCCCAAAGACTCTGGAAACACCATATATTTT
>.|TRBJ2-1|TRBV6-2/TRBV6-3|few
CASSYSGLMGEQFF
TGTGCCAGCAGTTACTCCGGGTTAATGGGAGAGCAGTTCTTC
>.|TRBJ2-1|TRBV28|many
CASSSPGAPSGRSYNEQFF
TGTGCCAGCAGTTCCCCCGGGGCGCCGTCCGGCCGCTCCTACAATGAGCAGTTCTTC
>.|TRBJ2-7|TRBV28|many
CASSLIAAYEQYF
TGTGCCAGCAGTTTAATAGCGGCCTACGAGCAGTACTTC
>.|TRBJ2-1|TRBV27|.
CASSNRDSYNEQFF
TGTGCCAGCAGTAACCGGGACTCTTACAATGAGCAGTTCTTC
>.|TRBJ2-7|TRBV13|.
CASSPSSYERYF
TGTGCCAGCAGCCCATCCTCCTACGAGCGGTACTTC
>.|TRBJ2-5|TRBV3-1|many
CASSQDLKVEGQETQYF
TGTGCCAGCAGCCAAGATTTGAAAGTAGAGGGCCAAGAGACCCAGTACTTC
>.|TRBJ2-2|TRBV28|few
CASSLRAGKTGELFF
TGTGCCAGCAGTTTACGGGCAGGAAAAACCGGGGAGCTGTTTTTT
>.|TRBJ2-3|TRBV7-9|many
CASTPPLTTSTDTQYF
TGTGCCAGCACCCCCCCCCTGACCACTAGCACAGATACGCAGTATTTT
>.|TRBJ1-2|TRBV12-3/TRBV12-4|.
CASSLAGMAGDGYTF
TGTGCCAGCAGTTTAGCGGGAATGGCAGGGGATGGCTACACCTTC
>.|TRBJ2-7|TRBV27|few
CASRPGTGYEQYF
TGTGCCAGCAGACCCGGGACGGGGTACGAGCAGTACTTC
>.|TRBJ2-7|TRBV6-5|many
CASSILLGSYEQYF
TGTGCCAGCAGTATCCTATTAGGGAGCTACGAGCAGTACTTC
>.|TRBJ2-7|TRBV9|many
CASSVFAGTNGEQYF
TGTGCCAGCAGCGTTTTTGCGGGAACCAATGGCGAGCAGTACTTC
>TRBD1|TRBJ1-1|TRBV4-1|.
CASSLPGGWGDTEAFF
TGCGCCAGCAGCCTCCCAGGGGGCTGGGGGGACACTGAAGCTTTCTTT
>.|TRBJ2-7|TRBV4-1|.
CASSQPLGFREQYF
TGCGCCAGCAGCCAACCTCTCGGGTTTAGGGAGCAGTACTTC
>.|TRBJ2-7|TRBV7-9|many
CASSLEMSYEQYF
TGTGCCAGCAGCTTAGAGATGAGCTACGAGCAGTACTTC
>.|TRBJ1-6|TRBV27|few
CASTTFQSGTDQSPLHF
TGTGCCAGCACTACATTCCAATCGGGGACCGACCAATCACCCCTCCACTTT
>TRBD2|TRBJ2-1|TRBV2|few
CASEAGGGYNEQFF
TGTGCCAGCGAAGCGGGAGGAGGTTACAATGAGCAGTTCTTC